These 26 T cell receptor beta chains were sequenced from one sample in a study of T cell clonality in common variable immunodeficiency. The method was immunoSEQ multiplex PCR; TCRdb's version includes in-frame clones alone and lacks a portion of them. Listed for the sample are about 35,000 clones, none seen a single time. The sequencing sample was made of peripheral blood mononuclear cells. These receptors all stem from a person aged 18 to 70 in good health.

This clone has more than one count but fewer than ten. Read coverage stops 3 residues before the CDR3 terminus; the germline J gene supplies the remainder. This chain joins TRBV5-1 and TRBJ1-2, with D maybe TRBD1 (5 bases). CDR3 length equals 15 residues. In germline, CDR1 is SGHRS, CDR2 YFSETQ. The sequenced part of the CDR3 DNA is TGCGCCAGCAGCTCAACAGGATATAACACAGATACC. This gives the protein CASSSTGYNTDT. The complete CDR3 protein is CASSSTGYNTDTYTF.

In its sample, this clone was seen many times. The CDR3 region is CASSLRSYEQYF. Incomplete CDR3 DNA: TGTGCCAGCAGCTTGCGCAGTTACGAG. The chain couples TRBV5-6 to TRBJ2-7; D is ambiguous. The read ends 3 residues before the CDR3 terminus; that terminus is restored from the germline J gene. The V end lost 1 base, the J end lost 4 bases, and 6 bases lay between the germline ends. Germline V gene data show CDR1 as SGHDT and CDR2 as YYEEEE. The CDR3 is 12 amino acids.

CDR3 amino acids: CASSPYPLQGRGQYF. The sequenced CDR3 bases are TGTGCCAGCAGCCCCTACCCGCTCCAGGGTAGAGGT. This rearrangement joins TRBV7-6 to TRBJ2-4, with a possible D match to TRBD1 (5 bases). Coverage ceases 3 residues before the CDR3 finishes, and the germline J gene fills in the end. The CDR3 has 15 amino acids. Germline V CDR1 and CDR2: SGHVS, FNYEAQ.

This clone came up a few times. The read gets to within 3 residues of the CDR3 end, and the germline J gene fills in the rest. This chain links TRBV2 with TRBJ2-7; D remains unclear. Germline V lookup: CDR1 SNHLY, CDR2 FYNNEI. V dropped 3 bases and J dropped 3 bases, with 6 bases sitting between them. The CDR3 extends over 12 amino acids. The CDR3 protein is CASSENSYEQYF. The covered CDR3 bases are TGTGCCAGCAGTGAGAACAGCTACGAG.

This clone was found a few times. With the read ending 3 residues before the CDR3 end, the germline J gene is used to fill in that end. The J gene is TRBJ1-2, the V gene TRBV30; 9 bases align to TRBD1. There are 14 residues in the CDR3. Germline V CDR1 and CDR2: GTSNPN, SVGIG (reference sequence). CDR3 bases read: TGTGCCTGGGGCGGGACAGGGAACACAGATACC. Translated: CAWGGTGNTDT. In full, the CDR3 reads CAWGGTGNTDTYTF.

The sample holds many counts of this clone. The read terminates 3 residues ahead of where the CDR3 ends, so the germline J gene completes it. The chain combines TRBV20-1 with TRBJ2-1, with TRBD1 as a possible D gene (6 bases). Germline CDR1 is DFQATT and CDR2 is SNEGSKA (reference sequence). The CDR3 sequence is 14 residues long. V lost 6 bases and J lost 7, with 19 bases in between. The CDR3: CSAILRLGGNEQFF. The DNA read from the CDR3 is TGCAGTGCGATACTGCGTCTAGGGGGTAATGAG.

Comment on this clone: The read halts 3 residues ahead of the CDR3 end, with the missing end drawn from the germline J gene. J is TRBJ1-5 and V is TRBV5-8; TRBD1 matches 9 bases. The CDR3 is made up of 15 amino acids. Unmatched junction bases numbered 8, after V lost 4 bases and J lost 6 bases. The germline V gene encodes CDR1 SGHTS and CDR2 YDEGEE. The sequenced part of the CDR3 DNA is TGTGCCAGCAGCAAAGGACAGGGGCATAGTCAGCCC. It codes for CASSKGQGHSQP. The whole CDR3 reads CASSKGQGHSQPQHF.

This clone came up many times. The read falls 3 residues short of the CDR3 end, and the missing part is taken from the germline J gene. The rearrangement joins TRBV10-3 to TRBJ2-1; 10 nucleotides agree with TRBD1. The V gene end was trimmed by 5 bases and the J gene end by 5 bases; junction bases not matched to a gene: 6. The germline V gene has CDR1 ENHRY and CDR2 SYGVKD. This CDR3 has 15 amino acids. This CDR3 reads CAISMTGGADNEQFF. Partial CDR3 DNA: TGTGCCATCAGTATGACAGGGGGCGCAGACAATGAG.

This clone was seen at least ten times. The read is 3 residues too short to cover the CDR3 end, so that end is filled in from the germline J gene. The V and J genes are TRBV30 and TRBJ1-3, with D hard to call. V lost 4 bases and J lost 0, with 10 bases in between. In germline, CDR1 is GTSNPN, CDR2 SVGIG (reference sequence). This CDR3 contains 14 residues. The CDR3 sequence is CAWNVGSSGNTIYF. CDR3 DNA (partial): TGTGCCTGGAACGTTGGCAGCTCTGGAAACACC.

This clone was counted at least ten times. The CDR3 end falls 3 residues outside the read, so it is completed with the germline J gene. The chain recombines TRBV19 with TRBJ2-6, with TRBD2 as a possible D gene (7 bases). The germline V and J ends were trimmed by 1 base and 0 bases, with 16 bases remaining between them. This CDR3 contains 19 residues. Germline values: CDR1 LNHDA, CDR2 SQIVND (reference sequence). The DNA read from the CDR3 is TGTGCCAGTAGTATAGGGCGGGGGCGGAAAAGCTCTGGGGCCAACGTC. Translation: CASSIGRGRKSSGANV. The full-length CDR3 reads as CASSIGRGRKSSGANVLTF.

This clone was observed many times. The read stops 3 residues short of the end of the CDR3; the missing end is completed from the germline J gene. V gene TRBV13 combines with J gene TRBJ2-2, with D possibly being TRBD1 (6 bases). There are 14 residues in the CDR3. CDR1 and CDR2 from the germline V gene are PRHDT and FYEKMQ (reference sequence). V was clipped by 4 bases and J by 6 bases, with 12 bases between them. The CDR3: CASSSQQGSGELFF. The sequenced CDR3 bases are TGTGCCAGCAGCTCCCAACAGGGATCCGGGGAG.

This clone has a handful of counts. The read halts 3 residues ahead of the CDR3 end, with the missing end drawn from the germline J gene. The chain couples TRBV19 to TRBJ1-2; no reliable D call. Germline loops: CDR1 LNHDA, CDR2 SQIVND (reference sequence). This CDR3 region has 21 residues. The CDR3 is CASSIRMTSGSSYFRSYDYTF. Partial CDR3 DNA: TGTGCCAGTAGTATAAGAATGACTAGCGGGAGTAGTTACTTTCGGTCCTACGAC.

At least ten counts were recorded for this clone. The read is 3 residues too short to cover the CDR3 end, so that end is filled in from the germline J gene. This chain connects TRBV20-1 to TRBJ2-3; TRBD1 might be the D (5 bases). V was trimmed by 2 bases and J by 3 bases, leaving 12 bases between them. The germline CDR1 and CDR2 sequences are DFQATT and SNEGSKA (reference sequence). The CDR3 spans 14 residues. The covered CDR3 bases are TGCAGTGCTAGAAATGCTAGGGGAACAGATACG. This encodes CSARNARGTDT. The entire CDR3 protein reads CSARNARGTDTQYF.

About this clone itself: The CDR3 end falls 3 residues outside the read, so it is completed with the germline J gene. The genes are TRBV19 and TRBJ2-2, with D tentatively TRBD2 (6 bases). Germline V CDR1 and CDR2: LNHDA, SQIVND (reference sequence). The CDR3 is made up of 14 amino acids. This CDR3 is CASRPRRGYEKLFF. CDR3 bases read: TGTGCCAGTAGACCTAGGAGGGGCTATGAAAAG.

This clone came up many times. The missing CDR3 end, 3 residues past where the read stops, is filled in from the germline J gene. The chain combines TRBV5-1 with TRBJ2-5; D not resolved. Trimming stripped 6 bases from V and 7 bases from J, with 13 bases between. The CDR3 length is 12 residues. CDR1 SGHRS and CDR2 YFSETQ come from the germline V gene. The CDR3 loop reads CASTPPPGTQYF. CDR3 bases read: TGCGCCAGCACCCCACCCCCGGGGACC.

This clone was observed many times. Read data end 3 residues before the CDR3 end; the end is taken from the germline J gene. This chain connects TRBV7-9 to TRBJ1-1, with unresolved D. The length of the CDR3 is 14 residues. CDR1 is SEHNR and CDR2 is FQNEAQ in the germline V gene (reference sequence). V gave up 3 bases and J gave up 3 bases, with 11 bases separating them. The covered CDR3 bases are TGTGCCAGCAGCTTTCTTGTAGGGCACACTGAA. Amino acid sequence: CASSFLVGHTE. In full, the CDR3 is CASSFLVGHTEAFF.

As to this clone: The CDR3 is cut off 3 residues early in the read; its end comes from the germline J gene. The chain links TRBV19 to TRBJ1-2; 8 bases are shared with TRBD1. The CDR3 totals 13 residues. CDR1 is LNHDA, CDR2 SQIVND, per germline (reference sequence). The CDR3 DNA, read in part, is TGTGCCAGTAGTTCCAGACAGGGGTTAGGC. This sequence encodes CASSSRQGLG. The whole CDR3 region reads CASSSRQGLGYTF.

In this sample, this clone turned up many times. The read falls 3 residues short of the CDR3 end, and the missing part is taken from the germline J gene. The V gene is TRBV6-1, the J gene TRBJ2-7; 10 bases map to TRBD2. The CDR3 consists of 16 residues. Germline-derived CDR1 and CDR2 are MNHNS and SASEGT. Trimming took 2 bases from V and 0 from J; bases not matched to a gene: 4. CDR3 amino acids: CASSEYGTSDSYEQYF. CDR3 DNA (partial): TGTGCCAGCAGTGAATACGGGACTAGCGACTCCTACGAG.

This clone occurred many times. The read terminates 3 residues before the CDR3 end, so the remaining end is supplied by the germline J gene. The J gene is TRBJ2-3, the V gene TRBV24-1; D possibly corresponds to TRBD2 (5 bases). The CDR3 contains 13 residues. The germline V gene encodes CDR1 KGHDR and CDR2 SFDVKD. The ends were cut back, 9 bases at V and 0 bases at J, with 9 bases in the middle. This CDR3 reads CATEGQSTDTQYF. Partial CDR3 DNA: TGTGCCACCGAGGGCCAAAGCACAGATACG.

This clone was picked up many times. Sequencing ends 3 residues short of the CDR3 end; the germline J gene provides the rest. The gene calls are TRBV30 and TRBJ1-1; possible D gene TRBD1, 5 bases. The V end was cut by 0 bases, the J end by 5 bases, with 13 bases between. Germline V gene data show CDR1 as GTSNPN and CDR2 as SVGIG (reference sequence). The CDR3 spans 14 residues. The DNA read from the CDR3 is TGTGCCTGGAGTGTATCTGGGGCTGGGACTGAA. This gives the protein CAWSVSGAGTE. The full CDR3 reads CAWSVSGAGTEAFF.

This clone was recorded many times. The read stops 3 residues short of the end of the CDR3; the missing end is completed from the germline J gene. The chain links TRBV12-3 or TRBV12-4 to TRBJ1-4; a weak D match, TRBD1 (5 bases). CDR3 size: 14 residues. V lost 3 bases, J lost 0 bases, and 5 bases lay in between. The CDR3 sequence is CASSLTATNEKLFF. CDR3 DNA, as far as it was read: TGTGCCAGCAGTTTGACAGCAACTAATGAAAAA.

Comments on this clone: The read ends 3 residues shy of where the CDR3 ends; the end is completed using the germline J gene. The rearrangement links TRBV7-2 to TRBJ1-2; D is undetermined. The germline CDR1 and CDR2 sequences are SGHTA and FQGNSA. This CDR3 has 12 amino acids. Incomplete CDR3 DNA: TGTGCCAGCAGCCCTAGCACAGATACC. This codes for CASSPSTDT. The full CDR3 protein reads CASSPSTDTYTF.

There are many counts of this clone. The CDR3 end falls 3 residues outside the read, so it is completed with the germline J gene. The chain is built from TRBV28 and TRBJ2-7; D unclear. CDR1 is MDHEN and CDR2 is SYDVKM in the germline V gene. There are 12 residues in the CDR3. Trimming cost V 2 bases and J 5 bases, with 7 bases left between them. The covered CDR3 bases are TGTGCCAGCAGTTTAACCCAGGACGAG. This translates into CASSLTQDE. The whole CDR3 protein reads CASSLTQDEQYF.

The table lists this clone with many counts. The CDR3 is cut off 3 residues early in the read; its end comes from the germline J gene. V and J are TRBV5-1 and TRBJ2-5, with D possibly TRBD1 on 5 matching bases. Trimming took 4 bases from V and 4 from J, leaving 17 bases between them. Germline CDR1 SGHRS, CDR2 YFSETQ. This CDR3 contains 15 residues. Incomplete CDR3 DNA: TGCGCCAGCAGCCCCATCCAGGGAAATCGAGAGACC. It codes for CASSPIQGNRET. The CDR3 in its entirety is CASSPIQGNRETQYF.

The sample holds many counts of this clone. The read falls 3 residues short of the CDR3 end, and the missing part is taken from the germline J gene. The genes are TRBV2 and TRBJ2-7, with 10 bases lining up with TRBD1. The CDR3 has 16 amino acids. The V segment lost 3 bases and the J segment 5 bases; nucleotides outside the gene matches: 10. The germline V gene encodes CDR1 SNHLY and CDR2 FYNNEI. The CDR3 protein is CASSEVTGGVQNEQYF. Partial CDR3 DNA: TGTGCCAGCAGTGAGGTGACAGGGGGCGTTCAGAACGAG.

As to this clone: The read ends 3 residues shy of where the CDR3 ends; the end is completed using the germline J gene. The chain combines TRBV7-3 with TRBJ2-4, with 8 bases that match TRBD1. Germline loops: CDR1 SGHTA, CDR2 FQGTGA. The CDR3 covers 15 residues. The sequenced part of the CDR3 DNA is TGTGCCAGCAGCAAGGGACAGGCCCTTCAAGGTGGT. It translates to CASSKGQALQGG. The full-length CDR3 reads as CASSKGQALQGGQYF.